This TCR beta chain originates from a study of cytomegalovirus exposure and HLA in healthy donors. Study observations and caveats: Cytomegalovirus status was reportedly diagnosed by the classifier with high specificity and sensitivity. No immune exposure information besides CMV serostatus was available. By HLA locus, TCR association rates varied in a later analysis, with DRB1 showing the most and HLA-C the fewest.

In regard to this clone: Its antigen is still unknown. At the DNA level, this CDR3 is encoded by other sequences in the same sample as well.

The PCR was carried out with 60 Vbeta primers and 13 Jbeta primers. TCRdb's table, derived via immunoSEQ multiplex PCR, lists solely in-frame clones and lacks some. The data contain about 190,000 clones, under 80% of them seen just once; the ten biggest clones take up about 5%. Sequencing was performed on PBMCs. The receptor comes from a man aged 25-45 years in good health and CMV-seropositive.

CDR3 in DNA: TGTGCCAGCAGTTACTCTCTAGCGGGAGCCTACGAGCAGTACTTC. It codes for CASSYSLAGAYEQYF. The chain couples TRBV6-5 to TRBJ2-7, with 10 bases identical to TRBD2. Germline CDR1 reads MNHEY; CDR2 reads SVGAGI. Losses at the gene ends were 0 bases for V and 2 bases for J; bases not matched to a gene: 1. CDR3 length: 15 residues.